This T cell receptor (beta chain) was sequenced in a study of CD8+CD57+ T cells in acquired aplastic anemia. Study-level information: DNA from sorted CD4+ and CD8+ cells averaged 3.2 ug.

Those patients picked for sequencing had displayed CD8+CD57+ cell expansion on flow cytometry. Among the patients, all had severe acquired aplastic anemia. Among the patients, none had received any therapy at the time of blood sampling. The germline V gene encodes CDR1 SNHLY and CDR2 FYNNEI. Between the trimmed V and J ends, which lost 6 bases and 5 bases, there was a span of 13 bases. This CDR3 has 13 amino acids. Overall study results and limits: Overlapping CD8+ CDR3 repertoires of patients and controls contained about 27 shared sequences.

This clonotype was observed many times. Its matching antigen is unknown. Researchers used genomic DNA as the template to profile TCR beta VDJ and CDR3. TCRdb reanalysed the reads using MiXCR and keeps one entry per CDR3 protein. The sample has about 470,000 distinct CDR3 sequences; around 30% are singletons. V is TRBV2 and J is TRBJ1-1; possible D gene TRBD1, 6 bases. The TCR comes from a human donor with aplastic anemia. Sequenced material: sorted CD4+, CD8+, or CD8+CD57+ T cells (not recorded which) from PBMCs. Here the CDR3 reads CASRNRAGTEAFF. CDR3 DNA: TGTGCCAGCAGGAACAGGGCGGGAACTGAAGCTTTCTTT.